This T cell receptor beta chain was recovered during a study of T cell responses to AZD1222 COVID-19 vaccine. Assay: immunoSEQ multiplex PCR; the TCRdb copy retains only in-frame clones and omits some. The repertoire consists of about 260,000 clones, with 93% occurring once and the leading ten covering around 0.57%. The clonotype originates from an adult in good health. This specimen was peripheral blood, taken on day 0 of AZD1222 vaccination.

This CDR3 is CASSPRGSYEQYF. The CDR3 nucleotides are TGTGCCAGCAGCCCCCGTGGGTCCTACGAGCAGTACTTC. The chain couples TRBV7-9 to TRBJ2-7; D is ambiguous. From germline, CDR1 is SEHNR and CDR2 FQNEAQ (reference sequence). This CDR3 comprises 13 residues. V lost 5 bases to trimming and J lost 1 base, with 9 bases between them. The whole variable domain, remainder taken from reference TRBV7-9 and TRBJ2-7, is DTGVSQNPRHKITKRGQNVTFRCDPISEHNRLYWYRQTLGQGPEFLTYFQNEAQLEKSRLLSDRFSAERPKGSFSTLEIQRTEQGDSAMYLCASSPRGSYEQYFGPGTRLTVT.